These T cell receptor beta chains were read from a single sample in a study of cytomegalovirus exposure and HLA in healthy donors. TCRdb's table, derived via immunoSEQ multiplex PCR, lists solely in-frame clones and lacks some. The sample consists of about 150,000 clones, around four fifths of them appearing once. The sample consisted of PBMCs. The source is a male donor in good health and CMV-seronegative. Both conserved end residues are trimmed from each CDR3. Fields, in order: clone size, V gene, J gene, CDR3 protein. Size is stated for part of the rows, as once, few or many counts, or as a class when the clone is expanded.

clone size: -
V gene: TRBV4-1
J gene: TRBJ2-2
CDR3 protein: ASSLTELTGELF

clone size: -
V gene: TRBV11-3
J gene: TRBJ2-3
CDR3 protein: ASSPEGLAGITDTQY

clone size: -
V gene: TRBV6-5
J gene: TRBJ2-7
CDR3 protein: ASSGDTYEQY

clone size: -
V gene: TRBV6-5
J gene: TRBJ1-1
CDR3 protein: ASRRQENTEAF

clone size: -
V gene: TRBV18
J gene: TRBJ1-5
CDR3 protein: ASSPAGVSNQPQH

clone size: once
V gene: TRBV19
J gene: TRBJ2-2
CDR3 protein: ASSLQTNTGELF

clone size: -
V gene: TRBV4-2
J gene: TRBJ1-1
CDR3 protein: ASSQPTGVRTEAF

clone size: -
V gene: TRBV7-8
J gene: TRBJ1-5
CDR3 protein: ASSLEGRGNQPQH

clone size: -
V gene: TRBV6-5
J gene: TRBJ1-2
CDR3 protein: ASNLRGGANYGYT

clone size: once
V gene: TRBV15
J gene: TRBJ2-3
CDR3 protein: ATSPRTATDTQY

clone size: -
V gene: TRBV29-1
J gene: TRBJ2-5
CDR3 protein: SVGRGGGYQETQY

clone size: -
V gene: TRBV7-6
J gene: TRBJ1-1
CDR3 protein: ASSLSSNTEAF

clone size: -
V gene: TRBV5-4
J gene: TRBJ2-3
CDR3 protein: ASSSTGGRTDTQY

clone size: -
V gene: TRBV5-4
J gene: TRBJ2-5
CDR3 protein: ASSTIWVWETQY

clone size: -
V gene: TRBV29-1
J gene: TRBJ2-1
CDR3 protein: SVGGSSYNEQF

clone size: -
V gene: TRBV9
J gene: TRBJ1-2
CDR3 protein: ASSQSDTYGVGYT

clone size: once
V gene: TRBV5-1
J gene: TRBJ2-5
CDR3 protein: ASSFSGNGGTQY

clone size: -
V gene: TRBV9
J gene: TRBJ1-2
CDR3 protein: ASSVGGGFVGYT

clone size: -
V gene: TRBV6-1
J gene: TRBJ2-7
CDR3 protein: ASSAGTRIYEQY

clone size: once
V gene: TRBV7-9
J gene: TRBJ2-3
CDR3 protein: ASSPGLAGRSDTQY

clone size: once
V gene: TRBV4-1
J gene: TRBJ1-1
CDR3 protein: ASSDVGTGSAEAF

clone size: -
V gene: TRBV15
J gene: TRBJ2-3
CDR3 protein: ATSRTGTDTQY

clone size: -
V gene: TRBV11-3
J gene: TRBJ1-1
CDR3 protein: ASSSSRGTEAF

clone size: -
V gene: TRBV9
J gene: TRBJ2-7
CDR3 protein: ASSVGGQDVYEQY

clone size: -
V gene: TRBV9
J gene: TRBJ2-2
CDR3 protein: ASSAGWGASGRQGDTGELF

clone size: -
V gene: TRBV5-6
J gene: TRBJ2-1
CDR3 protein: ASSLTVSRAYNEQF

clone size: -
V gene: TRBV6-5
J gene: TRBJ1-1
CDR3 protein: ASSYVRANTEAF

clone size: -
V gene: TRBV10-3
J gene: TRBJ2-7
CDR3 protein: APHPGQGGSYEQY

clone size: once
V gene: TRBV19
J gene: TRBJ1-1
CDR3 protein: AAGGLWGWNTEAF

clone size: -
V gene: TRBV13
J gene: TRBJ1-2
CDR3 protein: ASSLGSLTGDYGYT

clone size: -
V gene: TRBV27
J gene: TRBJ2-1
CDR3 protein: ASSLLRQGV

clone size: -
V gene: TRBV13
J gene: TRBJ2-7
CDR3 protein: ASSSRLAGGSYEQY

clone size: once
V gene: TRBV6-6
J gene: TRBJ2-1
CDR3 protein: ASSPTSEKQF

clone size: -
V gene: TRBV27
J gene: TRBJ2-2
CDR3 protein: ASSPSRGGVTGELF

clone size: few
V gene: TRBV11-2
J gene: TRBJ2-7
CDR3 protein: ASSPIVNRISYEQY

clone size: once
V gene: TRBV5-1
J gene: TRBJ2-1
CDR3 protein: ASSSWTSGVNEQF

clone size: -
V gene: TRBV15
J gene: TRBJ1-2
CDR3 protein: ATSSRLRDRERYGYT

clone size: -
V gene: TRBV7-2
J gene: TRBJ1-2
CDR3 protein: ASSVNYGYT

clone size: -
V gene: TRBV2
J gene: TRBJ2-1
CDR3 protein: ASKGRGHDNEQF

clone size: -
V gene: TRBV7-9
J gene: TRBJ2-1
CDR3 protein: ASSLIEQGGEQF

clone size: few
V gene: TRBV28
J gene: TRBJ2-6
CDR3 protein: ASDPGTGAVSGANVLT

clone size: -
V gene: TRBV30
J gene: TRBJ2-1
CDR3 protein: AWSVTSYNEQF

clone size: -
V gene: TRBV21-1
J gene: TRBJ2-7
CDR3 protein: ASSKMTSGRLASSYEQY

clone size: -
V gene: TRBV5-4
J gene: TRBJ2-5
CDR3 protein: ASSLQGRRETQY

clone size: -
V gene: TRBV4-1
J gene: TRBJ2-7
CDR3 protein: ASSQDSRSYEQY

clone size: -
V gene: TRBV6-5
J gene: TRBJ1-6
CDR3 protein: ASSYSDSPYNSPLH

clone size: once
V gene: TRBV7-2
J gene: TRBJ2-6
CDR3 protein: ASSLGTGLAGANVLT

clone size: -
V gene: TRBV7-2
J gene: TRBJ2-2
CDR3 protein: ASSPWQRVKAGELF

clone size: -
V gene: TRBV7-3
J gene: TRBJ2-3
CDR3 protein: ASSQNRLAGGSTDTQY

clone size: once
V gene: TRBV28
J gene: TRBJ1-5
CDR3 protein: ASSIPRGSKPQH

clone size: -
V gene: TRBV7-6
J gene: TRBJ2-1
CDR3 protein: ASSLVGTSGGAYNEQF

clone size: -
V gene: TRBV7-2
J gene: TRBJ2-1
CDR3 protein: ASSLGQIRQF

clone size: few
V gene: TRBV28
J gene: TRBJ2-3
CDR3 protein: ASSPPPGLAGDTDTQY